Shown below are 14 T cell receptor beta chains from a single sample sequenced in a study of cytomegalovirus exposure and HLA in healthy donors. TCRdb's table, derived via immunoSEQ multiplex PCR, lists solely in-frame clones and lacks some. This table holds 250,000 to 350,000 clones, 86% found once. Material for sequencing was PBMCs. All receptors derive from a woman between 18 and 29 years old in good health and CMV-seronegative.

The CDR3 loop reads CASSRDRGFTEAFF. As DNA, the CDR3 is TGTGCCAGCAGTCGCGACAGGGGGTTCACTGAAGCTTTCTTT. V usage is TRBV25-1 and J usage is TRBJ1-1; 9 nucleotides match TRBD1. Losses at the gene ends were 5 bases for V and 4 bases for J; bases not matched to a gene: 5. The CDR3 loop spans 14 amino acids. The germline CDR1 and CDR2 sequences are MGHDK and SYGVNS.

The CDR3 sequence: CASSPSTTGTDTQYF. Written as DNA, the CDR3 is TGCGCCAGCAGCCCAAGTACGACTGGAACAGATACGCAGTATTTT. The chain employs TRBV5-1 and TRBJ2-3; D is ambiguous. V dropped 4 bases and J dropped 3 bases, with 15 bases sitting between them. CDR3 length: 15 amino acids. Germline CDR1 SGHRS, CDR2 YFSETQ.

The gene calls are TRBV19 and TRBJ1-2; TRBD1 might be the D (6 bases). The germline V and J ends were trimmed by 4 bases and 2 bases, with 14 bases remaining between them. This CDR3 spans 15 amino acids. The germline gives CDR1 LNHDA, CDR2 SQIVND (reference sequence). The CDR3 nucleotides read TGTGCCAGTAGTACCCTAGCAGGGGCGAACTATGGCTACACCTTC. Residues: CASSTLAGANYGYTF.

The V call is TRBV28, the J call TRBJ2-3; 8 bases map to TRBD2. This CDR3 has 15 amino acids. The V gene's germline CDR1 is MDHEN and CDR2 SYDVKM. Trimming took 5 bases from V and 5 from J; bases not matched to a gene: 9. Here the CDR3 DNA reads TGTGCCAGCAGTATACGGGGACTAGGCCAAGATACGCAGTATTTT. It specifies CASSIRGLGQDTQYF.

The chain recombines TRBV11-2 with TRBJ1-5; D unresolved. CDR1 and CDR2 from the germline V gene are SGHAT and FQNNGV. Between the trimmed V and J ends, which lost 3 bases and 0 bases, there was a span of 3 bases. The CDR3 extends over 13 amino acids. CDR3 nucleotides: TGTGCCAGCAGCTTTCATAGCAATCAGCCCCAGCATTTT. Translated: CASSFHSNQPQHF.

J is TRBJ2-7 and V is TRBV6-6; TRBD2 agrees at 9 bases. The CDR3 is 15 amino acids. Germline V CDR1 and CDR2: MNHNY, SVGAGI (reference sequence). Trimming removed 6 bases from V and 4 bases from J; junction bases left unmatched: 10. The CDR3 DNA sequence: TGTGCCAGCAGCCCCGGGGTAGCGGGAGTTTACGAGCAGTACTTC. Encoded protein: CASSPGVAGVYEQYF.

V is TRBV7-9 and J is TRBJ2-7; unclear D gene. With 4 bases removed from V and 3 bases from J, the gap between germline ends came to 16 bases. Germline V lookup: CDR1 SEHNR, CDR2 FQNEAQ (reference sequence). The CDR3 is 15 residues long. CDR3 coding DNA: TGTGCCAGCAGCTCCCTTGGGCTACAAGTCTACGAGCAGTACTTC. Translating it yields CASSSLGLQVYEQYF.

The genes are TRBV7-3 and TRBJ2-1; no definite D call. Between the trimmed V and J ends, which lost 5 bases and 0 bases, there was a span of 11 bases. This CDR3 has 15 residues. Germline values: CDR1 SGHTA, CDR2 FQGTGA. As DNA, the CDR3 is TGTGCCAGCAGCGCCGGGTTCTCCTCCTACAATGAGCAGTTCTTC. It is translated as CASSAGFSSYNEQFF.

The chain recombines TRBV4-1 with TRBJ2-3, with TRBD2 matching 10 bases. J gave up 3 bases and V 0 bases, and 9 bases lay outside the gene matches. Germline V gene data show CDR1 as MGHRA and CDR2 as YSYEKL. The CDR3 extends over 18 amino acids. CDR3 protein: CASSQEPPSGRETDTQYF. DNA of the CDR3: TGCGCCAGCAGCCAAGAACCTCCCAGCGGGAGGGAAACAGATACGCAGTATTTT.

The rearrangement joins TRBV29-1 to TRBJ2-1; D may be TRBD2 (7 bases). Trimming pared 6 bases from V and 0 bases from J, leaving 21 bases between. CDR3 size: 17 residues. Germline V lookup: CDR1 SQVTM, CDR2 ANQGSEA. The CDR3 loop reads CSVEGGLADYSYNEQFF. Written as DNA, the CDR3 is TGCAGCGTGGAGGGGGGGCTAGCGGATTACTCCTACAATGAGCAGTTCTTC.

The rearrangement uses TRBV10-3 and TRBJ2-1, with a possible D match to TRBD2 (6 bases). V was clipped by 10 bases and J by 5 bases, with 15 bases between them. Germline V CDR1 and CDR2: ENHRY, SYGVKD. The length of the CDR3 is 13 residues. CDR3 sequence (DNA): TGTGCCACCCGTGGGGGAGGACACAATGAGCAGTTCTTC. As protein: CATRGGGHNEQFF.

The V call is TRBV4-3, the J call TRBJ1-1; D call uncertain. V lost 0 bases and J lost 7, with 18 bases in between. The CDR3 loop spans 16 amino acids. The germline CDR1 and CDR2 sequences are LGHNA and YSLEER. The chain's CDR3 is CASSQETATLQLEAFF. The CDR3 DNA reads as TGCGCCAGCAGCCAAGAAACCGCAACCCTACAGCTTGAAGCTTTCTTT.

This chain links TRBV28 with TRBJ2-1; 11 bases align to TRBD2. Germline V CDR1 and CDR2: MDHEN, SYDVKM. J was trimmed by 10 bases and V by 10 bases; bases with no gene match: 15. This CDR3 is 15 amino acids long. The CDR3 region has the DNA TGTGCCACCACGACTAGCGGGATATTAACGGTCGAGCAGTTCTTC. Translated: CATTTSGILTVEQFF.

V gene TRBV4-1 combines with J gene TRBJ2-7, with 8 bases aligning to TRBD2. Germline CDR1 and CDR2: MGHRA and YSYEKL. Trimming at V came to 4 bases and at J to 12 bases, leaving 20 bases not matched to a gene. The CDR3 runs to 16 residues. CDR3 in DNA: TGCGCCAGCAGCCCAACCACCGGGACTAGTAAAGGGGATCCGTACTTC. Protein product: CASSPTTGTSKGDPYF.